A selection of T cell receptor beta chains follows, all from one sample in a study of cytomegalovirus exposure and HLA in healthy donors. TCRdb's copy holds only in-frame clones and misses some; the assay was immunoSEQ multiplex PCR. The sample shows roughly 240,000 clones, approximately 85% of them seen only once. Sequencing used PBMCs. The receptors here all came from a girl aged 2 to 10 in good health and CMV-seronegative. The CDR3 runs from the conserved cysteine through the conserved F or W. Each record gives: V gene, clone size, J gene, D gene, CDR3 protein, CDR3 DNA. The D gene is left open where the match is weak. Size tells how often a clone was seen (once, few, many) or the class of an expanded clone, and some rows leave it out.

TRBV6-1	-	TRBJ2-1	-	CASGGLGNSYNEQFF	TGTGCCAGCGGAGGACTTGGCAACTCCTACAATGAGCAGTTCTTC
TRBV15	-	TRBJ2-5	TRBD1	CATSRNQGQQETQYF	TGTGCCACCAGCAGGAATCAGGGACAGCAAGAGACCCAGTACTTC
TRBV30	-	TRBJ2-3	TRBD1	CAWSRDRGTDTQYF	TGTGCCTGGAGTCGGGACAGGGGTACAGATACGCAGTATTTT
TRBV11-2	-	TRBJ1-1	TRBD1	CASSLAAGQGYTEAFF	TGTGCCAGCAGCTTAGCGGCGGGACAGGGATACACTGAAGCTTTCTTT
TRBV5-5	-	TRBJ2-1	-	CASSLVFPAAYNEQFF	TGTGCCAGCAGCTTAGTCTTCCCAGCGGCCTACAATGAGCAGTTCTTC
TRBV7-6	-	TRBJ1-5	TRBD1	CASSLVPGTGGNNQPQHF	TGTGCCAGCAGCTTAGTCCCCGGGACAGGGGGCAACAATCAGCCCCAGCATTTT
TRBV7-9	-	TRBJ2-7	-	CASSLASSGARNEQYF	TGTGCCAGCAGCTTAGCCTCGTCAGGGGCGAGGAACGAGCAGTACTTC
TRBV6-5	-	TRBJ2-3	-	CASSYGAMGDTQYF	TGTGCCAGCAGTTACGGGGCGATGGGGGATACGCAGTATTTT
TRBV5-1	-	TRBJ1-5	TRBD1	CASSPDRGNQPQHF	TGCGCCAGCAGTCCAGACAGGGGCAATCAGCCCCAGCATTTT
TRBV19	-	TRBJ1-2	-	CASSETGTYGYTF	TGTGCCAGTAGTGAAACAGGGACCTATGGCTACACCTTC
TRBV11-2	-	TRBJ2-5	-	CASSPGGVKETQYF	TGTGCCAGCAGCCCCGGGGGTGTAAAAGAGACCCAGTACTTC
TRBV7-6	few	TRBJ2-1	TRBD2	CASSWTSGFSRGQFF	TGTGCCAGCAGCTGGACTAGCGGTTTCTCAAGAGGGCAGTTCTTC
TRBV29-1	-	TRBJ2-3	-	CSVGGTDTQYF	TGCAGCGTTGGAGGGACAGATACGCAGTATTTT
TRBV6-6	-	TRBJ2-7	TRBD1	CASSLNRDRGSYEQYF	TGTGCCAGCAGTTTAAACCGGGACAGGGGGTCCTACGAGCAGTACTTC
TRBV2	-	TRBJ2-1	-	CASSEGGPGGRYNEQFF	TGTGCCAGCAGTGAAGGGGGGCCGGGAGGCCGCTACAATGAGCAGTTCTTC
TRBV6-1	-	TRBJ2-7	-	CASSETKLGPFYEQYF	TGTGCCAGCAGTGAAACCAAACTTGGGCCTTTCTACGAGCAGTACTTC